This note documents a single TCR beta chain sequence. As processed by the authors: Amplification from reference gene primers served as the basis for estimated nucleated cell counts. Sequenced by immunoSEQ multiplex PCR; TCRdb stores in-frame clones only, minus some. V and J calls and clone size are those listed in that table; D and trimming were worked out from the DNA. The table has approximately 150,000 clones, around 74% seen once. This CDR3 region has 15 residues. Per germline, CDR1 ENHRY and CDR2 SYGVKD. V was pared by 0 bases and J by 5 bases, with 5 bases of the junction left unmatched. The Seattle patients, enrolled during active infection, were followed longitudinally. This sample is drawn from a study of blood T cell repertoires in COVID-19. Whole-study context: Material from acute and convalescent COVID-19 was sourced from the United States, Italy and Spain. From T cells, B-cell-depleted T cells, or PBMCs came the material, which was cDNA or gDNA.

This receptor was identified in a woman in her fifties or sixties with COVID-19, enrolled during active disease. This sequence joins TRBV10-3 and TRBJ2-7; 9 bases fit TRBD1. Sequenced input: peripheral blood. CDR3: CAISESWTGVDEQYF. The DNA of the CDR3 is TGTGCCATCAGTGAGTCTTGGACAGGGGTCGACGAGCAGTACTTC.